This is a list of T cell receptor beta chains from one sample in a study of blood T cell repertoires in COVID-19. The table came from immunoSEQ multiplex PCR; TCRdb's copy has only in-frame clones and leaves some out. In the table there are approximately 46,000 clones, about nine tenths of which are singletons. Sequenced: peripheral blood. The source is a human donor in a cohort sampled during active COVID-19. CDR3s include the opening cysteine and the closing phenylalanine or tryptophan. The D gene is left open where the match is weak. Clone size is given for some rows only: seen once, a few or many times, or a class if the clone is expanded.

TRBD1	NA	TRBV19	TRBJ2-7	CASSIRVGGAYEQYF	TGTGCCAGTAGTATCAGGGTAGGGGGCGCCTACGAGCAGTACTTC
NA	NA	TRBV28	TRBJ1-3	CASSRIGVVGNTIYF	TGTGCCAGCAGCCGCATAGGGGTCGTGGGAAACACCATATATTTT
NA	NA	TRBV19	TRBJ2-7	CASSPGDTAWEQYF	TGTGCCAGTAGTCCCGGGGACACTGCTTGGGAGCAGTACTTC
TRBD1	NA	TRBV18	TRBJ1-2	CASSRVQGASTGYTF	TGTGCCAGCTCACGGGTACAGGGGGCAAGTACTGGCTACACCTTC
NA	few	TRBV10-3	TRBJ2-3	CAISESGRGTDTQYF	TGTGCCATCAGTGAGTCGGGCAGGGGAACAGATACGCAGTATTTT
TRBD1	NA	TRBV3-1/TRBV3-2	TRBJ1-2	CASSPSGGRGRGGYTF	TGTGCCAGCAGCCCCTCAGGAGGCAGGGGGCGGGGTGGCTACACCTTC
NA	NA	TRBV11-2	TRBJ2-5	CASSRERQETQYF	TGTGCCAGCAGCCGAGAGAGACAAGAGACCCAGTACTTC
TRBD2	NA	TRBV3-1/TRBV3-2	TRBJ2-3	CASSPPGSGGTDTQYF	TGTGCCAGCAGCCCCCCGGGTAGCGGGGGGACAGATACGCAGTATTTT
NA	NA	TRBV6-1	TRBJ1-1	CASSEATVNTEAFF	TGTGCCAGCAGTGAAGCCACGGTAAACACTGAAGCTTTCTTT
TRBD1	NA	TRBV5-1	TRBJ1-1	CASGRTGRNTEAFF	TGCGCCAGCGGGAGGACAGGGAGGAATACTGAAGCTTTCTTT
NA	NA	TRBV7-9	TRBJ1-1	CASMVTVNTEAFF	TGTGCCAGCATGGTAACAGTGAACACTGAAGCTTTCTTT
NA	NA	TRBV6-1	TRBJ2-3	CASSEAGGPRSDRLDTDTQYF	TGTGCCAGCAGTGAAGCGGGGGGGCCCCGGTCGGATAGACTAGACACAGATACGCAGTATTTT
TRBD1	NA	TRBV4-3	TRBJ1-1	CASSLGQANTEAFF	TGCGCCAGCAGCCTCGGACAGGCGAACACTGAAGCTTTCTTT
TRBD1	once	TRBV11-2	TRBJ2-3	CASSGRTGNSVGDTQYF	TGTGCCAGCAGCGGCCGGACAGGGAATTCGGTTGGAGATACGCAGTATTTT
NA	once	TRBV7-9	TRBJ1-4	CASSPRGMNEKLFF	TGTGCCAGCAGCCCCAGGGGAATGAATGAAAAACTGTTTTTT
TRBD2	NA	TRBV27	TRBJ2-3	CASSPSGGEAADTQYF	TGTGCCAGCAGTCCTAGCGGGGGGGAAGCGGCAGATACGCAGTATTTT
TRBD2	NA	TRBV2	TRBJ2-2	CASSELPPGLATGELFF	TGTGCCAGCAGTGAATTGCCCCCGGGACTAGCTACCGGGGAGCTGTTTTTT
TRBD2	NA	TRBV11-2	TRBJ2-7	CASSYGGAYEQYF	TGTGCCAGCAGCTACGGGGGGGCTTACGAGCAGTACTTC
NA	NA	TRBV5-1	TRBJ2-6	CASVQSPRAGANVLTF	TGCGCCAGCGTTCAATCCCCCCGGGCTGGGGCCAACGTCCTGACTTTC
NA	NA	TRBV7-2	TRBJ1-3	CASSPPGLRSGNTIYF	TGTGCCAGCAGCCCACCGGGACTCAGATCTGGAAACACCATATATTTT
NA	once	TRBV9	TRBJ2-7	CASSATAGRADNEQYF	TGTGCCAGCAGCGCTACAGCGGGTCGTGCTGACAACGAGCAGTACTTC
TRBD2	NA	TRBV11-2	TRBJ2-1	CASSLDLAGGGPDEQFF	TGTGCCAGCAGCTTAGATCTAGCGGGAGGGGGTCCTGATGAGCAGTTCTTC
NA	NA	TRBV27	TRBJ2-2	CASSLSNPRGTGELFF	TGTGCCAGCAGTTTATCGAATCCCCGCGGCACCGGGGAGCTGTTTTTT
TRBD1	once	TRBV3-1/TRBV3-2	TRBJ1-5	CASSQGGGGLNQPQHF	TGTGCCAGCAGCCAAGGTGGAGGGGGCCTCAATCAGCCCCAGCATTTT
NA	NA	TRBV21-1	TRBJ2-4	CASITTRLAKNIQYF	TGTGCCAGCATAACAACCCGACTAGCCAAAAACATTCAGTACTTC
TRBD2	few	TRBV12-3/TRBV12-4	TRBJ2-5	CASSPGGRETQYF	TGTGCCAGCAGTCCGGGGGGGCGGGAGACCCAGTACTTC
TRBD1	NA	TRBV24-1	TRBJ2-5	CATSDVHRGREETQYF	TGTGCCACCAGTGACGTCCATAGGGGGCGCGAAGAGACCCAGTACTTC
NA	NA	TRBV2	TRBJ2-1	CASSEALRGTQQFF	TGTGCCAGCAGTGAAGCGCTTCGGGGGACCCAACAGTTCTTC
NA	few	TRBV7-9	TRBJ1-5	CASSLSGGVQPQHF	TGTGCCAGCAGCTTATCGGGCGGGGTTCAGCCCCAGCATTTT
TRBD1	once	TRBV5-1	TRBJ1-2	CASSYDRGGYTF	TGCGCCAGCAGTTATGACAGGGGTGGCTACACCTTC
NA	NA	TRBV5-1	TRBJ1-1	CASSLGALDTEAFF	TGCGCCAGCAGCTTGGGGGCCCTGGACACTGAAGCTTTCTTT
NA	NA	TRBV7-9	TRBJ1-4	CASSRGTGEEKLFF	TGTGCCAGCAGCCGAGGGACGGGGGAGGAAAAACTGTTTTTT
NA	NA	TRBV5-1	TRBJ2-7	CASSWAQGSYEQYF	TGCGCCAGCAGCTGGGCACAGGGTTCCTACGAGCAGTACTTC
NA	few	TRBV7-9	TRBJ1-5	CASSQQGQPQHF	TGTGCCAGCAGCCAACAGGGTCAGCCCCAGCATTTT
NA	NA	TRBV10-3	TRBJ1-1	CAITPRAIGTEAFF	TGTGCCATCACCCCCAGGGCCATCGGGACTGAAGCTTTCTTT
NA	NA	TRBV4-3	TRBJ1-3	CASSQEFSSGGNTIYF	TGCGCCAGCAGCCAAGAATTCTCGTCGGGAGGAAACACCATATATTTT
NA	NA	TRBV29-1	TRBJ1-2	CSVLTGFYGYTF	TGCAGCGTCCTAACGGGATTCTATGGCTACACCTTC
TRBD1	NA	TRBV7-9	TRBJ1-3	CASSLGTGVGNTIYF	TGTGCCAGCAGCTTAGGGACAGGGGTTGGAAACACCATATATTTT
NA	NA	TRBV4-2	TRBJ1-2	CASSPSRDSGYTF	TGTGCCAGCAGCCCTAGCCGGGATTCGGGCTACACCTTC
TRBD1	NA	TRBV6-2/TRBV6-3	TRBJ1-5	CASSYNGQGAMIHF	TGTGCCAGCAGTTACAACGGACAGGGGGCGATGATACATTTT
NA	NA	TRBV9	TRBJ2-1	CASSTPRSSYNEQFF	TGTGCCAGCAGCACCCCAAGGAGCTCCTACAATGAGCAGTTCTTC
NA	NA	TRBV27	TRBJ2-1	CASSIRDSFREQFF	TGTGCCAGCAGTATCCGGGACTCCTTCAGGGAGCAGTTCTTC
TRBD2	medium-sized	TRBV6-4	TRBJ2-3	CASSSSSGGSTDTQYF	TGTGCCAGCTCCTCTTCCAGCGGGGGTAGCACAGATACGCAGTATTTT
TRBD2	NA	TRBV2	TRBJ2-7	CASSEELAGGYEQYF	TGTGCCAGCAGTGAAGAGTTAGCGGGGGGTTACGAGCAGTACTTC
NA	NA	TRBV9	TRBJ1-1	CASSAREANTEAFF	TGTGCCAGCAGCGCCCGGGAGGCAAACACTGAAGCTTTCTTT
NA	NA	TRBV27	TRBJ1-4	CASWAGEKLFF	TGTGCCAGCTGGGCGGGTGAAAAACTGTTTTTT
NA	few	TRBV6-2/TRBV6-3	TRBJ2-7	CASSYNPGQNAYEQYF	TGTGCCAGCAGTTATAATCCAGGTCAAAACGCCTACGAGCAGTACTTC
TRBD2	NA	TRBV7-6	TRBJ2-5	CASSPRRGVTYQETQYF	TGTGCCAGCAGCCCCCGGCGGGGGGTTACTTACCAAGAGACCCAGTACTTC